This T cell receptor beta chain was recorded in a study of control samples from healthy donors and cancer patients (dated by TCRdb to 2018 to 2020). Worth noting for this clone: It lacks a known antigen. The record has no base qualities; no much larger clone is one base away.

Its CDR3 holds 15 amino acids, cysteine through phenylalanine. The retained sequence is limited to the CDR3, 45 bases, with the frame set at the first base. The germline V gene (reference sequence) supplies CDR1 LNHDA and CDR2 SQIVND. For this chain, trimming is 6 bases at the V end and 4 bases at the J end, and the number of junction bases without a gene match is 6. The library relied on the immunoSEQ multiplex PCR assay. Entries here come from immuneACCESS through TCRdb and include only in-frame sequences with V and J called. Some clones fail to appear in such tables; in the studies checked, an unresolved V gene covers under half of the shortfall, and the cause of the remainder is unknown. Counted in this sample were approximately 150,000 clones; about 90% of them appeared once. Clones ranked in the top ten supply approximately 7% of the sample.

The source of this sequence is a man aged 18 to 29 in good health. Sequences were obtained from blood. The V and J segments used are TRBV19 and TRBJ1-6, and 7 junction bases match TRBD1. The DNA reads TGTGCCAGTAGCCTCGGACAGGATTATAATTCACCCCTCCACTTT. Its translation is CASSLGQDYNSPLHF. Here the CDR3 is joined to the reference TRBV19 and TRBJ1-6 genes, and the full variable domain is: DGGITQSPKYLFRKEGQNVTLSCEQNLNHDAMYWYRQDPGQGLRLIYYSQIVNDFQKGDIAEGYSVSREKKESFPLTVTSAQKNPTAFYLCASSLGQDYNSPLHFGNGTRLTVT.